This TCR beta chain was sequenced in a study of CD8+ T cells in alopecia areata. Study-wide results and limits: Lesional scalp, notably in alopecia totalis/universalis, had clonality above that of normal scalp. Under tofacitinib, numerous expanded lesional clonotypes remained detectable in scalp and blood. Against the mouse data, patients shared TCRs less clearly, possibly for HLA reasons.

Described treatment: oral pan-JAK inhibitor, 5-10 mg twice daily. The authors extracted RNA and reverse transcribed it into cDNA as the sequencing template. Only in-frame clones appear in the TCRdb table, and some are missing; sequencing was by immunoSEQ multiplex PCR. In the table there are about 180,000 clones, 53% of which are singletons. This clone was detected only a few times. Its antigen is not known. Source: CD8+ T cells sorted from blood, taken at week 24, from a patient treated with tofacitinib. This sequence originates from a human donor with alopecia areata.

Written as DNA, the CDR3 is TGTGCCAGCAGCTTAGCACTAGCGGGGTTCACAGATACGCAGTATTTT. It specifies CASSLALAGFTDTQYF. The V and J genes are TRBV7-2 and TRBJ2-3; 10 bases are a match to TRBD2. The V gene's germline CDR1 is SGHTA and CDR2 FQGNSA. The V gene end was trimmed by 0 bases and the J gene end by 2 bases; junction bases not matched to a gene: 2. There are 16 residues in the CDR3.